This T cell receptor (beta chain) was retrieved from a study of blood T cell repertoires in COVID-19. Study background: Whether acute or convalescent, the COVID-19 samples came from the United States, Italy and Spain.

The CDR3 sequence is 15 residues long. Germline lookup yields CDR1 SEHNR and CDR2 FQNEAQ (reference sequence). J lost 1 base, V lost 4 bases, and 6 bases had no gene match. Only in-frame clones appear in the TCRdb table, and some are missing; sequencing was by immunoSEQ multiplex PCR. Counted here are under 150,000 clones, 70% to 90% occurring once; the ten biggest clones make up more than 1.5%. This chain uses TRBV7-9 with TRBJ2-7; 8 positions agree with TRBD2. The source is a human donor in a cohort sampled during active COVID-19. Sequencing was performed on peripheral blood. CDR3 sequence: CASSSSGSLSYEQYF. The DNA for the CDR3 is TGTGCCAGCAGCTCGAGCGGGAGTCTATCCTACGAGCAGTACTTC.